This T cell receptor (beta chain) emerged from a study of shared clonotypes between healthy human individuals. Study in general: The people who gave samples were a couple of women and a few men aged 18 to 49. Study results and caveats: Estimated richness was generally greater in naive than memory subsets.

The naive CD8 subset, CD45RO-negative cells positively selected for CCR7, excluded terminally differentiated effector memory CD45RA+ cells. Donors were healthy HIV-negative adults without recent acute infections or vaccinations. A remark on this clone: What it binds is unknown.

CDR1 and CDR2 from the germline V gene are SGHVS and FNYEAQ. This CDR3 comprises 15 residues. The V end was cut by 1 base, the J end by 5 bases, with 11 bases between. Assay runs were performed at deep level. Data came from immunoSEQ multiplex PCR; TCRdb stores just in-frame clones and leaves some out. The sample has around 2,000,000 clones, roughly 91% seen once. This chain joins TRBV7-6 and TRBJ1-4, with D unresolved. The source of this sequence is a man between 18 and 35 years old in good health. Some clones in this sample may be carry-over from other donors' samples. Input material: naive CD8+ T cells from PBMCs. The CDR3 DNA follows: TGTGCCAGCAGCTTAGATGTGGACTTGAATGAAAAACTGTTTTTT. Translated: CASSLDVDLNEKLFF.